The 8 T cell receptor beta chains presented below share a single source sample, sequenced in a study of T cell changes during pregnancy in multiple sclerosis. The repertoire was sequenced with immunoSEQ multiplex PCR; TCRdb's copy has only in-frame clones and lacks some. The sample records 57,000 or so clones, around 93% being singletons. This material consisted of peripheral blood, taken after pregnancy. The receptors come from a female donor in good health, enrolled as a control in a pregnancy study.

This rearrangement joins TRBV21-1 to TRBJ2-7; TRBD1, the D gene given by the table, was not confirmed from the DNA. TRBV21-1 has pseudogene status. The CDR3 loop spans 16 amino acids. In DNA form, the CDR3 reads TGTGCCAGCAGCAATGGGCAGGGCCTAGGATCCTACGAGCAGTACTTC. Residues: CASSNGQGLGSYEQYF.

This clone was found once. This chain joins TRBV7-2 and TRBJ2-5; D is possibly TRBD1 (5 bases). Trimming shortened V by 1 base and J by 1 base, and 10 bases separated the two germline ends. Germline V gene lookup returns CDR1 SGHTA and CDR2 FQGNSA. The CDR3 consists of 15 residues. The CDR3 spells CASSLDRQIQETQYF. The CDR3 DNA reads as TGTGCCAGCAGCTTAGACCGACAGATCCAAGAGACCCAGTACTTC.

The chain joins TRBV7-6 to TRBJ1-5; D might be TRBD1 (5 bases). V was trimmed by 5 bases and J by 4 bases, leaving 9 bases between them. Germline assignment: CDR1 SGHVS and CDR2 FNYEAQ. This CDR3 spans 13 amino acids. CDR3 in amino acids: CASSQQENQPQHF. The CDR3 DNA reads TGTGCCAGCAGCCAACAGGAGAATCAGCCCCAGCATTTT. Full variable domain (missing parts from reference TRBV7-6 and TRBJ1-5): GAGVSQSPRYKVTKRGQDVALRCDPISGHVSLYWYRQALGQGPEFLTYFNYEAQQDKSGLPNDRFSAERPEGSISTLTIQRTEQRDSAMYRCASSQQENQPQHFGDGTRLSIL.

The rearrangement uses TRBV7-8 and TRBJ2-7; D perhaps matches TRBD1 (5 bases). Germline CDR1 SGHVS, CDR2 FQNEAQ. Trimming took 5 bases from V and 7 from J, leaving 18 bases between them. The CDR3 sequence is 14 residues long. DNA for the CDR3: TGTGCCAGCAGCCAGGGTGGGGTCGGGCTGGAGCAGTACTTC. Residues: CASSQGGVGLEQYF.

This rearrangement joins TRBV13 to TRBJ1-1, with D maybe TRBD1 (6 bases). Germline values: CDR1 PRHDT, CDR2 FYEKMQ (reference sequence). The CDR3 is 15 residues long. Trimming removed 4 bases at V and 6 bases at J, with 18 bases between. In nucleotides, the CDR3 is TGTGCCAGCAGCTCCCCAGGGGAAAATTTTGCTGAAGCTTTCTTT. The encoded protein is CASSSPGENFAEAFF. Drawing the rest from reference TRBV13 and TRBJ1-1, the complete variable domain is AAGVIQSPRHLIKEKRETATLKCYPIPRHDTVYWYQQGPGQDPQFLISFYEKMQSDKGSIPDRFSAQQFSDYHSELNMSSLELGDSALYFCASSSPGENFAEAFFGQGTRLTVV.

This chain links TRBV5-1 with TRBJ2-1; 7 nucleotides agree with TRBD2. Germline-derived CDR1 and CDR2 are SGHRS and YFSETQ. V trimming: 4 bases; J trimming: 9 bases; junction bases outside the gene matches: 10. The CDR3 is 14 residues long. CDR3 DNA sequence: TGCGCCAGCAGCCCCCGGACTAGTTGGAGTGAGCAGTTCTTC. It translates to CASSPRTSWSEQFF.

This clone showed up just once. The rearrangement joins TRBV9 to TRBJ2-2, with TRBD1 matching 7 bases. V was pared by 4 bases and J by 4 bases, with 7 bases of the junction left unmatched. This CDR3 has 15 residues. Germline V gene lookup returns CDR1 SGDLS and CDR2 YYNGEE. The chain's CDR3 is CASSLRQGFTGELFF. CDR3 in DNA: TGTGCCAGCAGCTTACGACAGGGATTCACCGGGGAGCTGTTTTTT. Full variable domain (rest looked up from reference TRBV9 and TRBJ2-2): DSGVTQTPKHLITATGQRVTLRCSPRSGDLSVYWYQQSLDQGLQFLIQYYNGEERAKGNILERFSAQQFPDLHSELNLSSLELGDSALYFCASSLRQGFTGELFFGEGSRLTVL.

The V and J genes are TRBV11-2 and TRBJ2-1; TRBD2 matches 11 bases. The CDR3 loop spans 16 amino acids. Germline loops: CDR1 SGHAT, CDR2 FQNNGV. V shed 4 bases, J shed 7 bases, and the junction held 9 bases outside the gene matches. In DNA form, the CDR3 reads TGTGCCAGCAGCTACATAGCGGGAGGGCCTGGGAATGAGCAGTTCTTC. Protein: CASSYIAGGPGNEQFF.